This TCR beta chain stems from a study of immune cell composition in non-small cell lung cancer. Broader study findings: Clones >0.5% enriched in tumour were rarer in adenocarcinoma (about 35%) than squamous (roughly 75%).

Remarks on this clone: What it binds is not known.

This CDR3 is built from 16 residues. Germline CDR1 reads SGHAT; CDR2 reads FQNNGV. With 3 bases removed from V and 0 bases from J, the gap between germline ends came to 9 bases. Clones were read by immunoSEQ multiplex PCR, and TCRdb kept only the in-frame ones, dropping some. The sample carries 15,000 to 20,000 clones, around 80% recorded once. Normal lung sampling was at least 3 cm from the tumour, as distant as possible. The sample was also reused in another study, on CD4 T cells in lung cancer. That investigation notes: Patients had adenocarcinoma or squamous carcinoma and were aged 60 to 69. Before giving blood, patients had received treatments including platinum chemotherapy, some also nivolumab or pembrolizumab. Some responses in blood might come from in vitro naive priming, not memory.

The chain combines TRBV11-2 with TRBJ2-6, with no clear D. Sequencing input: non-adjacent lung tissue. The receptor was isolated from a human donor with non-small cell lung cancer. The CDR3 sequence is CASSFATGSGANVLTF. DNA for the CDR3: TGTGCCAGCAGCTTCGCTACGGGCTCTGGGGCCAACGTCCTGACTTTC.